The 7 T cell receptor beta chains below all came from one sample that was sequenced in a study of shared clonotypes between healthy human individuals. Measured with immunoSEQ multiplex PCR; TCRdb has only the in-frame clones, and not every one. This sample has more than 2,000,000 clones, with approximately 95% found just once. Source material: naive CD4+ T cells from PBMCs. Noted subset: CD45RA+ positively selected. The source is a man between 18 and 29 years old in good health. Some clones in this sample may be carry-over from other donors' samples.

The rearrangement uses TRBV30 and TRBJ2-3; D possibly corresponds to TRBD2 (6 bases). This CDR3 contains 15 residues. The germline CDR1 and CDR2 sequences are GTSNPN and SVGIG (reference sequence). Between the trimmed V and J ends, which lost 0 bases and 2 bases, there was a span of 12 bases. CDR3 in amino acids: CAWSVTGSVTDTQYF. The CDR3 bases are TGTGCCTGGAGTGTAACCGGGAGCGTCACAGATACGCAGTATTTT.

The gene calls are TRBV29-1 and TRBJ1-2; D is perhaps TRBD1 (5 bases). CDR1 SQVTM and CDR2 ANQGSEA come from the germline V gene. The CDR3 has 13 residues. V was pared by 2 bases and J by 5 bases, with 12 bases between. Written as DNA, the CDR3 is TGCAGCGTTGAACCCGTGCAGGGATATGGCTACACCTTC. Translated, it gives CSVEPVQGYGYTF.

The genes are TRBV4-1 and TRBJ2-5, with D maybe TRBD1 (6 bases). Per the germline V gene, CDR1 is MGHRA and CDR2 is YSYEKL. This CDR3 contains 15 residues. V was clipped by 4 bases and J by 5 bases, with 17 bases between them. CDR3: CASSLSGAPLETQYF. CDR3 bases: TGCGCCAGCAGCCTTTCAGGGGCCCCCCTGGAGACCCAGTACTTC.

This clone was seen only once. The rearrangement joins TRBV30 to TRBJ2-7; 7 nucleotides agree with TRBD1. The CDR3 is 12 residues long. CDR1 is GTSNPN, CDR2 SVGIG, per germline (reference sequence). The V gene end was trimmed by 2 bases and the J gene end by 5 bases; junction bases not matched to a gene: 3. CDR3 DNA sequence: TGTGCCTGGAGTCCGGACAGGAACGAGCAGTACTTC. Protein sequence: CAWSPDRNEQYF.

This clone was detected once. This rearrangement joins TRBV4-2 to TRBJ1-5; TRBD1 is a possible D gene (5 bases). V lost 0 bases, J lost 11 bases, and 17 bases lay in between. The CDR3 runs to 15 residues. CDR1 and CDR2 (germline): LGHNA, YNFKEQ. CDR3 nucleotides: TGTGCCAGCAGCCAAGATCTCCCCGCTTCGGGGGCCCAGCATTTT. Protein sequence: CASSQDLPASGAQHF.

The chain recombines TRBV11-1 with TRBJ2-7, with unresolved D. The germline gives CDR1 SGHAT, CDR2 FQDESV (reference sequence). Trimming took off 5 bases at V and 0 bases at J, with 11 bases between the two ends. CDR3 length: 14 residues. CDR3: CASSRARSSYEQYF. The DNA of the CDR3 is TGTGCCAGCAGCCGGGCCAGGAGCTCCTACGAGCAGTACTTC.

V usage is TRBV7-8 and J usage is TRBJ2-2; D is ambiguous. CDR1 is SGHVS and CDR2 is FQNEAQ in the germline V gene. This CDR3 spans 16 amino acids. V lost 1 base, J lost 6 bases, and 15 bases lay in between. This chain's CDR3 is CASSLVSVKYPGELFF. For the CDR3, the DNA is TGTGCCAGCAGCTTAGTATCGGTAAAATATCCCGGGGAGCTGTTTTTT. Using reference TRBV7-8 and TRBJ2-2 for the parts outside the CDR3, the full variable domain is GAGVSQSPRYKVAKRGQDVALRCDPISGHVSLFWYQQALGQGPEFLTYFQNEAQLDKSGLPSDRFFAERPEGSVSTLKIQRTQQEDSAVYLCASSLVSVKYPGELFFGEGSRLTVL.